The 22 T cell receptor beta chains below were found in one sample sequenced in a study of shared clonotypes between healthy human individuals. Measured with immunoSEQ multiplex PCR; TCRdb has only the in-frame clones, and not every one. This table holds 2 million to 2.5 million clones, under 97% found once. Sequencing was performed on naive CD4+ T cells sorted from blood. Stated subset: CD45RA+ positively selected. The receptor source for this set is a man aged 18 to 29 in good health.

V usage is TRBV5-1 and J usage is TRBJ2-7; D could derive from TRBD1 or TRBD2 (5 bases each). The CDR3 contains 14 residues. Germline V gene sequence: CDR1 SGHRS, CDR2 YFSETQ. Trimming stripped 4 bases from V and 3 bases from J, with 14 bases between. CDR3 bases: TGCGCCAGCAGCCAAGGGGACGGCGTCTACGAGCAGTACTTC. This sequence encodes CASSQGDGVYEQYF.

CDR3 protein: CAWSMSGNTEAFF. Here the CDR3 DNA reads TGTGCCTGGAGTATGAGCGGCAACACTGAAGCTTTCTTT. This sequence joins TRBV30 and TRBJ1-1; D remains ambiguous. Trimming pared 2 bases from V and 2 bases from J, leaving 9 bases between. There are 13 residues in the CDR3. Germline V CDR1 and CDR2: GTSNPN, SVGIG (reference sequence).

This clone was seen once. V and J are TRBV19 and TRBJ2-1; D is perhaps TRBD1 (5 bases). Germline CDR1 and CDR2: LNHDA and SQIVND (reference sequence). Trimming stripped 5 bases from V and 0 bases from J, with 11 bases between. The CDR3 contains 15 residues. As DNA, the CDR3 is TGTGCCAGTAGTTCAACAGGCGTCTCCTACAATGAGCAGTTCTTC. Amino acids: CASSSTGVSYNEQFF.

This chain joins TRBV5-4 and TRBJ2-7; D possibly corresponds to TRBD2 (6 bases). The CDR3 runs to 14 residues. V was shortened by 0 bases and J by 6 bases, with 13 bases between the two germline ends. The germline gives CDR1 SGHNT, CDR2 YYREEE (reference sequence). Here the CDR3 reads CASSLVRGNGEQYF. The CDR3 DNA reads TGTGCCAGCAGCTTGGTTCGGGGGAACGGCGAGCAGTACTTC.

The DNA for the CDR3 is TGCGCCAGCAGCTTAGGCACCCTAATGACACGCTCCTACGAGCAGTACTTC. Protein: CASSLGTLMTRSYEQYF. This chain uses TRBV5-1 with TRBJ2-7, with D uncertain. Germline loops: CDR1 SGHRS, CDR2 YFSETQ. V lost 2 bases and J lost 0, with 18 bases in between. This CDR3 is 17 amino acids long.

V usage is TRBV10-3 and J usage is TRBJ2-4, with D hard to call. The CDR3 covers 11 residues. Germline V CDR1 and CDR2: ENHRY, SYGVKD. V was trimmed by 3 bases and J by 8 bases, leaving 5 bases between them. CDR3 sequence (DNA): TGTGCCATCAGTGATCTCGACATTCAGTACTTC. Its translation: CAISDLDIQYF.

The chain is built from TRBV5-1 and TRBJ2-3; TRBD2 aligns across 12 bases. The CDR3 has 16 residues. In germline, CDR1 is SGHRS, CDR2 YFSETQ. V shed 2 bases, J shed 4 bases, and the junction held 5 bases outside the gene matches. The CDR3 loop is CASSLGLAGRADTQYF. The CDR3 DNA is TGCGCCAGCAGCTTAGGACTAGCGGGGAGGGCAGATACGCAGTATTTT.

The chain carries TRBV5-1 and TRBJ1-6, with TRBD1 matching 7 bases. This CDR3 contains 15 residues. Germline V lookup: CDR1 SGHRS, CDR2 YFSETQ. The J segment lost 6 bases and the V segment lost 4 bases, leaving 7 bases of the junction unmatched. The CDR3 is CASSAARDSNSPLHF. The CDR3 coding sequence is TGCGCCAGCAGCGCGGCACGGGACAGTAATTCACCCCTCCACTTT.

The genes are TRBV15 and TRBJ2-7; 7 bases fit TRBD1. This CDR3 spans 14 amino acids. The V gene's germline CDR1 is LNHNV and CDR2 YYDKDF (reference sequence). V lost 3 bases, J lost 2 bases, and 4 bases stayed unmatched. The chain's CDR3 is CATSRGQQPYEQYF. The DNA of the CDR3 is TGTGCCACCAGCAGGGGACAGCAACCCTACGAGCAGTACTTC.

The DNA for the CDR3 is TGTGCCAGCGGGGAGACAGCGCTCATGAACACTGAAGCTTTCTTT. The encoded protein is CASGETALMNTEAFF. The chain combines TRBV28 with TRBJ1-1, with D possibly matching TRBD1 (5 bases). V lost 8 bases to trimming and J lost 0 bases, with 16 bases between them. The CDR3 has 15 amino acids. Germline V gives CDR1 MDHEN, CDR2 SYDVKM. The full variable domain, with the rest looked up from reference TRBV28 and TRBJ1-1, is DVKVTQSSRYLVKRTGEKVFLECVQDMDHENMFWYRQDPGLGLRLIYFSYDVKMKEKGDIPEGYSVSREKKERFSLILESASTNQTSMYLCASGETALMNTEAFFGQGTRLTVV.

This clone occurred once. The sample contains more than one DNA sequence encoding this CDR3. The V call is TRBV6-1, the J call TRBJ1-4; 10 bases are shared with TRBD1. The CDR3 totals 14 residues. With 5 bases clipped from V and 8 bases from J, the junction kept 5 bases outside the gene matches. CDR1 is MNHNS and CDR2 is SASEGT in the germline V gene. CDR3 protein: CASSRDRGREKLFF. CDR3 bases: TGTGCCAGCAGTCGTGACAGGGGGCGGGAAAAACTGTTTTTT.

Here the CDR3 DNA reads TGTGCCAGCAGCCCAGGACGGGGGCAGCCCCAGCATTTT. This translates into CASSPGRGQPQHF. V and J are TRBV5-4 and TRBJ1-5; weak D call: TRBD1 (5 bases). CDR3 length: 13 residues. Germline CDR1 is SGHNT and CDR2 is YYREEE (reference sequence). V gave up 4 bases and J gave up 7 bases, with 12 bases separating them.

V usage is TRBV19 and J usage is TRBJ1-1; D is undetermined. Germline values: CDR1 LNHDA, CDR2 SQIVND (reference sequence). The CDR3 spans 11 residues. Trimming cost V 3 bases and J 8 bases, with 7 bases left between them. The CDR3 bases are TGTGCCAGTAGTATTGTAGGGGAAGCTTTCTTT. Amino acids: CASSIVGEAFF.

The DNA of the CDR3 is TGTGCCAGCAGCTCCCCTAGCGGGAACCACGAGCAGTACTTC. Its protein product is CASSSPSGNHEQYF. The chain employs TRBV11-2 and TRBJ2-7, with 9 bases aligning to TRBD2. The V gene end was trimmed by 4 bases and the J gene end by 5 bases; junction bases not matched to a gene: 6. The CDR3 is 14 amino acids. Looked up from germline, CDR1 is SGHAT and CDR2 is FQNNGV.

CDR3 in DNA: TGTGCCAGCAGCGGGGACGTCACAGATACGCAGTATTTT. It encodes CASSGDVTDTQYF. V is TRBV2 and J is TRBJ2-3; perhaps D is TRBD1 or TRBD2 (5 bases each). The germline CDR1 and CDR2 sequences are SNHLY and FYNNEI. Trimming pared 6 bases from V and 2 bases from J, leaving 9 bases between. This CDR3 contains 13 residues.

The rearrangement joins TRBV12-5 to TRBJ2-3, with D possibly TRBD2 on 6 matching bases. Trimming removed 4 bases from V and 1 base from J, with 15 bases in between. CDR3 length: 16 amino acids. Germline CDR1 is LGHNT and CDR2 is FRNRAP. CDR3 bases: TGTGCTAGTGGTTCTTCCGGGAGATGGGGCACAGATACGCAGTATTTT. Translating it yields CASGSSGRWGTDTQYF.

The chain carries TRBV19 and TRBJ1-5, with TRBD1 matching over 9 bases. The CDR3 runs 17 residues. From germline, CDR1 is LNHDA and CDR2 SQIVND (reference sequence). The V and J ends lost 5 bases and 4 bases, in that order; junction bases with no gene match: 12. The CDR3 coding sequence is TGTGCCAGTAGTGCCTCGGACAGGGGAGGAGGGAATCAGCCCCAGCATTTT. Translation gives CASSASDRGGGNQPQHF.

The chain links TRBV5-1 to TRBJ2-5, with a weak D call TRBD2 (5 bases). Germline CDR1 and CDR2: SGHRS and YFSETQ. V lost 1 base and J 7 bases, leaving 14 bases between the germline ends. CDR3 length equals 14 residues. The CDR3 region has the DNA TGCGCCAGCAGCTTGAATGGAGGAGGAGGGACCCAGTACTTC. This encodes CASSLNGGGGTQYF. The full variable domain, with the rest looked up from reference TRBV5-1 and TRBJ2-5, is KAGVTQTPRYLIKTRGQQVTLSCSPISGHRSVSWYQQTPGQGLQFLFEYFSETQRNKGNFPGRFSGRQFSNSRSEMNVSTLELGDSALYLCASSLNGGGGTQYFGPGTRLLVL.

The chain joins TRBV6-5 to TRBJ2-5; D assignment may be TRBD1 or TRBD2 (5 bases each). The DNA end is a closer match to TRBJ2-7, so the J assignment may be wrong. The CDR3 is made up of 14 amino acids. The V gene's germline CDR1 is MNHEY and CDR2 SVGAGI. The CDR3 spells CASTGPPRAYEQYF. The CDR3 DNA reads as TGTGCCAGCACGGGACCACCCCGAGCCTACGAGCAGTACTTC.

The chain carries TRBV29-1 and TRBJ2-3; TRBD2 agrees at 10 bases. V was pared by 3 bases and J by 6 bases, with 12 bases of the junction left unmatched. Germline CDR1 is SQVTM and CDR2 is ANQGSEA. The CDR3 has 16 amino acids. CDR3 in amino acids: CSVERTSGTRGDTQYF. CDR3 DNA: TGCAGCGTTGAGCGGACTAGCGGCACTAGGGGGGATACGCAGTATTTT.

The gene calls are TRBV6-1 and TRBJ1-2; D gene unclear. In germline, CDR1 is MNHNS, CDR2 SASEGT. There are 13 residues in the CDR3. Deletions cut 6 bases from V and 0 bases from J, with 8 bases between. CDR3 loop: CASRGATNYGYTF. DNA of the CDR3: TGTGCCAGCAGGGGCGCGACTAACTATGGCTACACCTTC.

This clone was observed once. This chain's CDR3 is CASSRSYGTNTYEQYF. CDR3 nucleotides: TGTGCCAGCAGCAGGTCGTACGGGACAAATACCTACGAGCAGTACTTC. This chain connects TRBV5-5 to TRBJ2-7; maybe TRBD1 (6 bases). Looked up from germline, CDR1 is SGHKS and CDR2 is YYEKEE (reference sequence). The CDR3 totals 16 residues. The V end was cut by 4 bases, the J end by 2 bases, with 19 bases between.